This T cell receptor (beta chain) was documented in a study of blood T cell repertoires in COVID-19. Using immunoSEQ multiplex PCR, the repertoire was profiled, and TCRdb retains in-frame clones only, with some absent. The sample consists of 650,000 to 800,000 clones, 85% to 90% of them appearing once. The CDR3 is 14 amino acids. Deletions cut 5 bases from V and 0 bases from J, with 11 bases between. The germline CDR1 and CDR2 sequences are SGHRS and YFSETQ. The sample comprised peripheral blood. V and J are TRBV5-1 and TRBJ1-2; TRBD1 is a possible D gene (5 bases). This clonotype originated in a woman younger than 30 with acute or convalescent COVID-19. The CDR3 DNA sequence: TGCGCCAGCAGGGTCGGGGACTCTAACTATGGCTACACCTTC. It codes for CASRVGDSNYGYTF.